The 13 T cell receptor beta chains reported below all come from one sample, sequenced in a study of control samples from healthy donors and cancer patients (dated by TCRdb to about 2020). Library preparation was by the immunoSEQ multiplex PCR assay. This immuneACCESS table, as held by TCRdb, lists in-frame sequences with V and J called but not all clones. Of the missing ones, under half trace to an unresolved V gene in checked studies; the others have no known cause. The sample's own table lists under 200,000 clones. Jointly, the top ten make up 2.2% of the sample. Sample: blood. These receptor sequences come from a woman in her twenties or thirties in good health.

The CDR3 protein is CASSQVGSFGEGYTF. As DNA, the CDR3 is TGCGCCAGCAGCCAAGTTGGGAGCTTTGGGGAGGGCTACACCTTC. This sequence joins TRBV4-1 and TRBJ1-2; D unresolved. Germline loops: CDR1 MGHRA, CDR2 YSYEKL. The germline V and J ends were trimmed by 1 base and 8 bases, with 17 bases remaining between them. The CDR3 is 15 residues long.

The J gene is TRBJ1-1, the V gene TRBV28; 9 positions agree with TRBD1. CDR1 MDHEN and CDR2 SYDVKM come from the germline V gene. The ends lost 10 bases at V and 1 base at J; junction bases unmatched: 4. CDR3 length equals 13 residues. The CDR3 region has the DNA TGTGCCATACAGGGGGCGCGGAACACTGAAGCTTTCTTT. This translates into CAIQGARNTEAFF.

DNA for the CDR3: TGTGCCAGCAGCGTAGCTGGGAGGATGAACACTGAAGCTTTCTTT. Its translation is CASSVAGRMNTEAFF. V gene TRBV9 combines with J gene TRBJ1-1, with D unclear. Trimming stripped 0 bases from V and 0 bases from J, with 9 bases between. Germline loops: CDR1 SGDLS, CDR2 YYNGEE. The CDR3 has 15 amino acids.

The chain uses TRBV7-9 and TRBJ1-1; the D is unclear. The length of the CDR3 is 16 residues. V lost 1 base and J lost 0, with 12 bases in between. Germline V gene lookup returns CDR1 SEHNR and CDR2 FQNEAQ (reference sequence). DNA for the CDR3: TGTGCCAGCAGCTTAGTTGCGTTATTACTGAACACTGAAGCTTTCTTT. This codes for CASSLVALLLNTEAFF. Using reference TRBV7-9 and TRBJ1-1 for the parts outside the CDR3, the full variable domain is DTGVSQNPRHKITKRGQNVTFRCDPISEHNRLYWYRQTLGQGPEFLTYFQNEAQLEKSRLLSDRFSAERPKGSFSTLEIQRTEQGDSAMYLCASSLVALLLNTEAFFGQGTRLTVV.

This rearrangement joins TRBV5-1 to TRBJ2-7; 12 nucleotides line up with TRBD1. Germline V CDR1 and CDR2: SGHRS, YFSETQ. V was pared by 3 bases and J by 7 bases, with 11 bases of the junction left unmatched. This CDR3 is 16 amino acids long. The CDR3 here is CASSWGWGQGAQEQYF. The CDR3 region has the DNA TGCGCCAGCAGCTGGGGGTGGGGACAGGGGGCGCAAGAGCAGTACTTC.

The chain has TRBV27 and TRBJ1-6; D ambiguous. The ends were cut back, 0 bases at V and 6 bases at J, with 9 bases in the middle. Germline CDR1 and CDR2: MNHEY and SMNVEV (reference sequence). The CDR3 has 15 residues. CDR3 nucleotide sequence: TGTGCCAGCAGTTTATCGTCGGTACTTAATTCACCCCTCCACTTT. It codes for CASSLSSVLNSPLHF.

This chain joins TRBV28 and TRBJ2-4, with D tentatively TRBD1 (6 bases). Trimming left V 4 bases short and J 0 bases short, with 10 bases between. This CDR3 has 15 residues. Germline V gene lookup returns CDR1 MDHEN and CDR2 SYDVKM. This chain's CDR3 is CASSYSGVAKNIQYF. CDR3 nucleotide sequence: TGTGCCAGCAGTTATTCAGGGGTAGCCAAAAACATTCAGTACTTC.

This sequence joins TRBV19 and TRBJ1-2; D ambiguous. This CDR3 has 17 residues. Trimming took off 1 base at V and 2 bases at J, with 17 bases between the two ends. Germline CDR1 and CDR2: LNHDA and SQIVND (reference sequence). DNA for the CDR3: TGTGCCAGTAGTATAGGACTTTCGGGCAGATACAACTATGGCTACACCTTC. It codes for CASSIGLSGRYNYGYTF.

This rearrangement joins TRBV5-1 to TRBJ1-5; D is undetermined. The CDR3 has 13 residues. V shed 5 bases and J shed 0 bases, with 6 bases lying between them. Germline loops: CDR1 SGHRS, CDR2 YFSETQ. CDR3 sequence (DNA): TGCGCCAGCAGGGTTAATAGCAATCAGCCCCAGCATTTT. It yields the protein CASRVNSNQPQHF.

The chain joins TRBV10-1 to TRBJ2-2; 11 nucleotides line up with TRBD2. CDR3 length equals 18 residues. Germline lookup yields CDR1 WNHNN and CDR2 SYGVQD (reference sequence). With V trimmed by 3 bases and J by 4 bases, 10 bases remained unmatched. CDR3 nucleotide sequence: TGCGCCAGCAGTGAAGGTCCACTAGCGGGGGCCACCACCGGGGAGCTGTTTTTT. As protein: CASSEGPLAGATTGELFF.

The chain carries TRBV7-9 and TRBJ2-7; D is undetermined. The V gene's germline CDR1 is SEHNR and CDR2 FQNEAQ (reference sequence). The V and J ends lost 4 bases and 2 bases respectively, with 3 bases between them. CDR3 size: 11 residues. The CDR3 DNA sequence: TGTGCCAGCAGCTCCGCCTACGAGCAGTACTTC. Its translation is CASSSAYEQYF.

The V and J genes are TRBV11-2 and TRBJ2-7, with TRBD2 identical over 12 bases. This CDR3 region has 15 residues. J gave up 2 bases and V 6 bases, and 5 bases lay outside the gene matches. The germline V gene encodes CDR1 SGHAT and CDR2 FQNNGV. CDR3 bases: TGTGCCAGCAGTCAGACTAGCGGGGGACCCTACGAGCAGTACTTC. Its translation: CASSQTSGGPYEQYF.

The CDR3 sequence is CASSSGRVEAFF. In nucleotides, the CDR3 is TGTGCCAGCAGCTCCGGACGGGTTGAAGCTTTCTTT. The V call is TRBV7-2, the J call TRBJ1-1; D not resolved. CDR3 length: 12 amino acids. From germline, CDR1 is SGHTA and CDR2 FQGNSA. V dropped 4 bases and J dropped 7 bases, with 10 bases sitting between them. The full variable domain, with the rest looked up from reference TRBV7-2 and TRBJ1-1, is GAGVSQSPSNKVTEKGKDVELRCDPISGHTALYWYRQSLGQGLEFLIYFQGNSAPDKSGLPSDRFSAERTGGSVSTLTIQRTQQEDSAVYLCASSSGRVEAFFGQGTRLTVV.